This T cell receptor (beta chain) was documented in a study of regulatory T cells in long-lasting Graves disease (dated by TCRdb to the early 2020s). Regarding the study in general: In the newly diagnosed Graves' disease group, patients had been taking antithyroid drugs for less than 3 months. Peripheral blood TCR sequencing and RNA sequencing compared persistent Graves' disease patients with newly diagnosed Graves' disease patients. The study was registered as a clinical trial and conducted in China. A total of roughly 35 samples underwent TCR sequencing, from some 13 patients with persistent Graves' disease and roughly 20 patients with newly diagnosed Graves' disease.

The protocol used for the library was multiplex PCR. TCRdb records Illumina HiSeq 4000 as the sequencer. To build TCR beta libraries, CDR3 regions were amplified by Arm-PCR using iRepertoire HTBI primers. PCR products were gel purified before sequencing. The source study handled its data this way. Across samples, some 62 TRBV and over 11 TRBJ segments were identified and used for gene usage analysis of CDR3 amino acid clonotypes. COPE and FqMerger were used to merge filtered high-quality paired reads into contigs. Contigs were aligned with BLAST to IMGT TRBV, TRBD and TRBJ reference genes, and CDR3 was defined per IMGT. Any clonotype with a frequency above 0.1% was counted as a highly expanded clone. Shannon entropy served as the measure of repertoire diversity, while the Gini coefficient captured V-J evenness. A clonotype found in more than one individual was treated as public. TCRdb redid the processing of the public reads, applying fastp at Q25 and MiXCR, and retained in-frame beta chains. Every CDR3 protein is listed once, alongside the most common genes and DNA of its rows. The V and J calls shown here were made by TCRdb, not taken from the authors' results. Across this sample there are some 220,000 distinct CDR3 sequences, with approximately 18% seen only once. In total, the top ten clones hold about 10% of the sample.

What the work shows at the level of the full study, not this receptor alone: Persistent Graves' disease patients showed lower TCR Shannon entropy and fewer highly expanded clones than newly diagnosed patients, suggesting clonal expansion. Sequencing and analysis were restricted to the TCR beta chain. As a limitation, the authors acknowledged that the small sample size may reduce accuracy. Preferential use of TRBV28, TRBJ1-2 and TRBJ2-5 was observed in persistent disease, whereas TRBV20-1 and TRBJ2-1 were favored in newly diagnosed disease. A larger number of public clonotypes was shared among persistent patients (approximately 3,000) than among newly diagnosed patients (roughly 970). Because the primary lesion, thyroid tissue, could not be accessed, the study looked at peripheral blood alone.

The label giving this sample's time point can be read as: newly diagnosed GD, antithyroid drugs for less than 3 months. RNA was extracted from PBMCs in TRIzol for both TCR sequencing and RNA sequencing. The diagnosis of Graves' disease was made according to American Thyroid Association guidelines. The patients came from an endocrinology department in Xi'an, China. Each patient gave 7 to 9.5 milliliters of peripheral blood, collected in an EDTA anticoagulant tube. PBMCs were isolated by Ficoll Paque Plus density gradient separation without further T cell sorting. An Agilent 2100 Bioanalyzer and agarose gel were used to check RNA quality, and a NanoDrop 2000 was used to measure RNA concentration. This clonotype was recorded a few times. Its antigen is currently not known. One base away there is no much larger clone; base qualities are not given. The germline V gene encodes CDR1 MNHEY and CDR2 SMNVEV (reference sequence). V loses 3 bases, J loses 3 bases, and the germline ends lie 14 bases apart. Its CDR3 holds 15 amino acids, cysteine through phenylalanine. The DNA shown is the 45-base CDR3, in frame from base 1.

The same sample was also used in a study of T cells in Graves' hyperthyroidism and ophthalmopathy. The second study's paper adds: A patient counted as having stable Graves' hyperthyroidism if no progression to ophthalmopathy occurred over 18 months of follow-up. Hyperthyroidism patients were newly diagnosed, with disease duration under 2 months, and aged 18 to 65 years. Exclusion was applied to patients with uncontrolled infections, other autoimmune diseases, pregnancy or lactation. Clinical symptoms, serum thyroxine and TRAb, thyroid ultrasound, and orbital computed tomography formed the basis for the diagnoses. A first-round RT-PCR of the TCR CDR3 used the HTBI primer set with the Qiagen OneStep RT-PCR kit. Most expanded thyroid clonotypes (frequency above 0.001) were also found in blood, which suggests that blood repertoires may mirror thyroid immune responses. Ophthalmopathy was separated from stable hyperthyroidism by a 13 V-J signature model, with about 86% sensitivity and about 81% specificity obtained in cross-validation and 80%/75% obtained in testing. In validation, progression to ophthalmopathy was predicted by the model with around 70% sensitivity and around 75% specificity, a median of 6.5 months before onset. A discovery cohort of about a hundred patients, about 43 with Graves' ophthalmopathy and 57 with stable Graves' hyperthyroidism, was used to find distinguishing TCR V-J signatures. Prospective prediction of ophthalmopathy was tested in an independent validation cohort consisting of some 19 hyperthyroidism patients and around 16 patients who later progressed to ophthalmopathy. The 100 discovery patients were randomly split 7:3 into training and test sets. The study also compared thyroid tissue and blood T-cell repertoires from about six Graves' hyperthyroidism patients. After sampling, hyperthyroidism patients received methimazole starting at 30 mg daily, and ophthalmopathy patients received high-dose intravenous methylprednisolone. Libraries were constructed in a second round of multiplex PCR, after which size selection and purification were performed. Libraries were sequenced paired-end with 100 bp reads on an Illumina HiSeq2000. SOAPnuke was used to process the raw data, with reads discarded if the reads contained adapters or uncalled bases, had a mean Phred below 15, or lacked an exact constant-primer or identifier match. COPE v1.2.5 was used to merge the high-quality paired reads, and each unique nucleotide sequence was defined as a clonotype. MiTCR v1.1 was used to align clonotypes to the IMGT TRBV, TRBD and TRBJ reference segments. Analysis was restricted to V-J combinations with a frequency above 0.0001, which covered just over 98% of repertoires. A TCS score was defined as the ratio between F50 (clonal expansion) and ExV (chaos), using BLOSUM62-based TCRdist between CDR3 peptides within each V-J. Welch's t-statistics and random forest reduced 500 to 550 V-J features to 13, which were used in a naive Bayes classifier (R e1071). Sample size was not statistically predetermined, and investigators were not blinded to group allocation. TCR Vbeta CDR3 sequencing of 130 to 150 peripheral blood samples (over 40 ophthalmopathy, 75 hyperthyroidism and approximately 17 progressor patients) is reported in the paper.

The origin of this receptor is a woman aged 25 to 39 with Graves disease. Donor details come from another sample of the same person, matched by shared clones. The sequences come from peripheral blood mononuclear cells (PBMCs), collected at new diagnosis, from a patient treated with antithyroid drugs. The V and J genes are TRBV27 and TRBJ2-5, with a weak D call of TRBD1 (6 bases match). The CDR3 protein sequence reads: CASSLSGHAEETQYF. The DNA sequence is as follows: TGTGCCAGCAGTTTGTCGGGACATGCCGAAGAGACCCAGTACTTC.